This T cell receptor (beta chain) derives from a study of post-analysis software for immune sequencing data. Study findings and constraints: Five or six TRBV segments, TRBV5-6, TRBV5-1 and TRBV20-1 among them, were found more frequent in patients than controls.

Notes on this clonotype: Its antigen is still unknown.

V dropped 2 bases and J dropped 0 bases, with 13 bases sitting between them. CDR1 and CDR2 (germline): MGHRA, YSYEKL. There are 16 residues in the CDR3. Sequencing libraries made from TCR beta cDNA carried unique molecular identifiers. MiXCR was run by TCRdb on the PCR reads, yielding one entry per CDR3 protein. The data show roughly 800,000 distinct CDR3 sequences, approximately 50% seen once. This rearrangement joins TRBV4-1 to TRBJ1-1, with D unclear. The receptor comes from a girl between 10 and 17 years old with multiple sclerosis. The sequenced sample was blood. The CDR3 region is CASSQSGGFMNTEAFF. Written as DNA, the CDR3 is TGCGCCAGCAGCCAATCGGGCGGATTCATGAACACTGAAGCTTTCTTT.